This T cell receptor (beta chain) came from a study of T cells after somatic rescue of genetic block. This CDR3 is 14 amino acids long. Trimming removed 4 bases from V and 9 bases from J; junction bases left unmatched: 5. Germline V gene sequence: CDR1 LNHDA, CDR2 SQIVND (reference sequence). TCRdb keeps only in-frame clones here, not all; method: immunoSEQ multiplex PCR. The repertoire holds about 88,000 clones, with 85% to 90% as singletons. This clone was detected only once. The chain employs TRBV19 and TRBJ2-1, with 11 bases identical to TRBD2. The sequence was obtained from a woman aged 18-30 years. The sequenced sample consisted of peripheral blood mononuclear cells (PBMCs). CDR3 nucleotide sequence: TGTGCCAGTAGTACTCTAGCGGGAGGTCTTGAGCAGTTCTTC. Its protein is CASSTLAGGLEQFF.